This TCR beta chain came from a study of cytomegalovirus exposure and HLA in healthy donors (dated by TCRdb to between 2016 and 2019). Describing the broader study: In an earlier analysis of some 550 of the donors, approximately 300 Gb of sequence data and some 120 million unique TCR beta sequences from about 179 million T cells were reported. Genome-wide SNP genotypes for about 65% of the roughly 670 donors were used in a later genetic analysis, which treated that subset as a discovery cohort. The study combined high-throughput TCR immunosequencing, statistical association of individual TCRs with disease status, and machine learning to predict cytomegalovirus infection status. A later analysis re-examined previously published TCR beta repertoires from around 670 donors and added high-resolution HLA genotyping to investigate patterns of TCR occurrence. Using immunosequencing, the study profiled T cell repertoires from about 650 subjects and related those repertoires to cytomegalovirus serostatus. Roughly 300 gigabases of sequencing data and 70 million to 95 million unique TCR sequences made up an early release that covered 500 to 700 HLA-typed donors. Across some 400 genotyped donors of the cohort, an average of about 240,000 unique TCR beta nucleotide sequences per donor were sequenced, and approximately 19% of those sequences were non-productive. Among the roughly 390 genotyped donors, approximately 77% belonged to the genetic ancestry cluster associated with self-reported Caucasian donors. In an earlier analysis of roughly 600 of the donors, high-throughput TCR beta sequencing was used to judge whether each TCR beta V gene segment behaved as functional or pseudogenic. Donor age, sex, ethnicity and CMV serostatus were collected together with the repertoire data. Besides the first cohort of roughly 660 subjects, a separate validation cohort made up of 120 different subjects was used. In the later analysis, no new phenotypic data were used to find candidate immune exposures; instead, reliance was placed on TCR beta sequences and their occurrence across donors. Every repertoire in the discovery cohort had been generated on one and the same sequencing platform. The study aimed to test whether cataloging public T cell receptors could reveal signatures of past pathogen exposure. Typing coverage differed by locus: A, B, C, DRB1 and DQB1 were typed in roughly 629-630 donors, DQA1 in 522, DPA1 in around 610, and DPB1 in 450 to 480. Because of strong linkage in the cohort, a few DR-DQ haplotypes were treated as single units for association and clustering. HLA typing covered class I and class II loci at four-digit resolution. Study-wide findings and limitations: In an earlier analysis of more than 450 of the donors, most TCR beta V segments were observed in productive rearrangements about 87% or about 30% of the time, broadly matching IMGT annotations. Because some donors lacked HLA typing at each locus, the association tests relied only on the typed subset. A further reported finding was that TCR beta sequences accurately predicted the HLA-A and HLA-B alleles for most subjects in the first cohort. A later analysis found that most CMV-associated TCR beta chains appeared HLA-restricted, with HLA associations seemingly driven largely by CMV exposure. Across donors, most TCR sequences were observed very rarely, whereas some public TCRs were present in many individuals. A later analysis associated 17,000 or so TCR beta sequences with specific HLA alleles at a false discovery rate of 0.05. Linkage disequilibrium might explain the correlated functional status among segregating V segments, but an unknown experimental factor could not be excluded. The sequencing pipeline was judged likely to have produced a cluster of highly shared sequence variants as a technical artifact. The earlier analysis of approximately 590 of the donors excluded some 15 rarely observed V segments, including chromosome 9 orphons, because counts were too low. The classifier was reported to diagnose cytomegalovirus status with high specificity and sensitivity in both the original and validation cohorts. According to a later analysis, TCR association rates differed among HLA loci, with DRB1 alleles showing the most associated TCRs and HLA-C alleles showing the fewest. Because the 87-base-pair reads could not distinguish some IMGT-functional V segments, including TRBV6-2 and TRBV6-3, those segments were excluded. Roughly uniform sequencing depth across donors was assumed in presence/absence analyses, although this assumption may not hold. In the study, 150 to 200 TCR beta chains were listed as associated with cytomegalovirus. When HLA alleles, especially DR and DQ, strongly co-occurred, attributing TCR associations to individual alleles was difficult. In this cohort, only TCR beta chains were sequenced, and detectable features were limited by the absence of alpha or paired-chain data. According to a later analysis, parvovirus B19, influenza, CMV and Epstein-Barr virus appeared linked to several top co-occurrence clusters. According to a later genetic analysis, donors in an Asian-associated ancestry cluster had fewer N-insertions in productive TCRs than the approximately 710-donor mean. In vitro tests confirmed that three of the cytomegalovirus-associated TCR beta chains recognize cytomegalovirus antigens. The authors suggested that the approach could potentially be generalized to other disease states and immunological phenotypes. In a later genetic analysis, a missense DCLRE1C variant was associated with V-gene and J-gene trimming of TCR beta chains, and the association was replicated in an independent cohort. Compared with equally common non-associated chains, HLA-associated TCR beta chains in a later analysis were more clonally expanded and had lower generation probabilities. CMV serostatus was the only immune exposure information available for the cohort.

Based on the germline V gene, the CDR1 and CDR2 sequences are MNHEY and SVGAGI. V drops 7 bases and J drops 2 bases, leaving 5 bases in between. Its CDR3 holds 11 amino acids, cysteine through phenylalanine. Just the 33-base CDR3 DNA is kept, in frame starting at base 1. Library preparation used the immunoSEQ multiplex PCR assay. For the multiplex PCR, a mixture combining 60 forward primers for TCR Vbeta segments and 13 reverse primers for TCR Jbeta segments was used. A multiplex PCR assay on genomic DNA amplified the CDR3 region of rearranged TCR beta genes. On the Illumina HiSeq System, the amplified TCR beta libraries were sequenced as 87-base-pair reads. Processing in the source paper ran as follows. A later analysis counted approximately 84 million unique TCR beta chains across the 666 repertoires, and 10 million to 11 million of these chains were shared by at least two donors. Raw reads were error-corrected and collapsed into unique sequences by a nearest-neighbor algorithm in which closely related sequences were merged to remove PCR and sequencing errors. CDR3 sequences were aligned to IMGT reference sequences to assign V, D and J gene segments. For a sequence to be retained, a match of at least six nucleotides was required to both a V gene segment and a J gene segment. A rearrangement was called productive if the CDR3 had no stop codons and remained in frame with V and J, and every other rearrangement was called non-productive. Following IMGT convention, CDR3 was defined as the stretch from the second conserved V-encoded cysteine to the conserved J-encoded phenylalanine. In an earlier analysis of 587 of the donors, sequences lacking an unambiguous match to a single V gene segment were excluded. An earlier analysis of fewer than 650 of the donors classified V segments as functional when productive rearrangements were above 56.7% and as segregating when the standard deviation between donors was above 5%. A statistical classification framework was developed to diagnose cytomegalovirus status using the catalog of TCR beta chain sequences. In a later analysis, V and J genes were assigned by comparing TCR nucleotide sequences against IMGT/GENE-DB human TR gene sequences. A later analysis assigned CDR3 sequences and most-parsimonious VDJ recombination scenarios with the TCRdist pipeline. In a later analysis, each TCR beta chain was defined by its CDR3 amino acid sequence together with its V-gene family, and reads without a unique V-gene family were excluded. As a way to deal with suspected cross-contamination and a sequencing artifact, a later analysis dropped 450 to 600 nucleotide sequences that were highly shared and had low generation probability. In a later analysis, a clonal expansion index was calculated for each public chain from normalized within-repertoire ranks of inferred template counts. In a later analysis, generation probabilities were computed with a VDJ recombination model fitted to out-of-frame rearrangements, and the resulting probabilities were checked against IGoR. In a later analysis, TCR-TCR, TCR-HLA and TCR-CMV co-occurrence was scored with hypergeometric tests, and a repertoire-size bias correction was applied to TCR pairs. A later analysis estimated false discovery rates by permuting HLA or CMV assignments 20 times. A later analysis grouped co-occurring TCRs with DBSCAN, adding TCRdist sequence similarity when clustering within HLA-allele-positive subsets. Co-occurrence clustering excluded repertoires with fewer than 30,000 or more than 120,000 public chains, plus five with anomalous nucleotide sharing. In TCRdb, the immuneACCESS table is reduced to in-frame sequences with V and J assigned. These tables do not hold every clone; where another copy was compared, an unresolved V gene accounts for under half, and the others remain unexplained. From that table come the V and J calls and clone size; the DNA was used to work out D and trimming. The record for this sample contains about 140,000 clones. Of the sample, more than 0.8% is held by the ten largest clones.

The cohort was made up of 666 healthy bone marrow donors. At the time of sampling, all cohort members were nominally healthy, though unrecorded immune exposures were likely present. The donor was CMV seronegative and belonged to the group of 352 seronegative cohort members. Each donor provided a peripheral blood sample, and peripheral blood mononuclear cells were used for TCR beta sequencing. Genomic DNA extraction from the blood cell samples was performed with the Qiagen DNeasy Blood Extraction Kit. Concerning this clone: No cognate antigen has been identified for it.

The chain is made from TRBV6-5 and TRBJ1-1; the D gene cannot be named for sure. This TCR was recovered from a male donor in good health and CMV-seronegative. Input material: PBMCs. The DNA sequence is TGTGCCAGCACCCTAAACACTGAAGCTTTCTTT. This gives the protein CASTLNTEAFF.